The present entry profiles one T cell receptor (beta chain) with its context. What it binds is unknown. TCRdb re-derived calls from the RT-PCR reads in MiXCR, one entry per CDR3 protein. The data show 860,000 or so distinct CDR3 sequences, 21% seen once. CDR3 length: 14 amino acids. With 3 bases clipped from V and 5 bases from J, the junction kept 5 bases outside the gene matches. Germline assignment: CDR1 SEHNR and CDR2 FQNEAQ (reference sequence). The sample originates from a study of response to subunit inactivated influenza vaccine. Overall study results and limits: Only a handful of new T cells, the authors suggested, are recruited with each seasonal influenza vaccination.

This sequence joins TRBV7-9 and TRBJ2-7, with 9 bases lining up with TRBD1. Source: PBMCs from blood, taken around 5 days after vaccination. The source is a man aged 50 to 60 who received an inactivated influenza vaccine. The CDR3 sequence is CASSFGQGRDEQYF. Written as DNA, the CDR3 is TGTGCCAGCAGCTTTGGACAGGGGAGAGACGAGCAGTACTTC.